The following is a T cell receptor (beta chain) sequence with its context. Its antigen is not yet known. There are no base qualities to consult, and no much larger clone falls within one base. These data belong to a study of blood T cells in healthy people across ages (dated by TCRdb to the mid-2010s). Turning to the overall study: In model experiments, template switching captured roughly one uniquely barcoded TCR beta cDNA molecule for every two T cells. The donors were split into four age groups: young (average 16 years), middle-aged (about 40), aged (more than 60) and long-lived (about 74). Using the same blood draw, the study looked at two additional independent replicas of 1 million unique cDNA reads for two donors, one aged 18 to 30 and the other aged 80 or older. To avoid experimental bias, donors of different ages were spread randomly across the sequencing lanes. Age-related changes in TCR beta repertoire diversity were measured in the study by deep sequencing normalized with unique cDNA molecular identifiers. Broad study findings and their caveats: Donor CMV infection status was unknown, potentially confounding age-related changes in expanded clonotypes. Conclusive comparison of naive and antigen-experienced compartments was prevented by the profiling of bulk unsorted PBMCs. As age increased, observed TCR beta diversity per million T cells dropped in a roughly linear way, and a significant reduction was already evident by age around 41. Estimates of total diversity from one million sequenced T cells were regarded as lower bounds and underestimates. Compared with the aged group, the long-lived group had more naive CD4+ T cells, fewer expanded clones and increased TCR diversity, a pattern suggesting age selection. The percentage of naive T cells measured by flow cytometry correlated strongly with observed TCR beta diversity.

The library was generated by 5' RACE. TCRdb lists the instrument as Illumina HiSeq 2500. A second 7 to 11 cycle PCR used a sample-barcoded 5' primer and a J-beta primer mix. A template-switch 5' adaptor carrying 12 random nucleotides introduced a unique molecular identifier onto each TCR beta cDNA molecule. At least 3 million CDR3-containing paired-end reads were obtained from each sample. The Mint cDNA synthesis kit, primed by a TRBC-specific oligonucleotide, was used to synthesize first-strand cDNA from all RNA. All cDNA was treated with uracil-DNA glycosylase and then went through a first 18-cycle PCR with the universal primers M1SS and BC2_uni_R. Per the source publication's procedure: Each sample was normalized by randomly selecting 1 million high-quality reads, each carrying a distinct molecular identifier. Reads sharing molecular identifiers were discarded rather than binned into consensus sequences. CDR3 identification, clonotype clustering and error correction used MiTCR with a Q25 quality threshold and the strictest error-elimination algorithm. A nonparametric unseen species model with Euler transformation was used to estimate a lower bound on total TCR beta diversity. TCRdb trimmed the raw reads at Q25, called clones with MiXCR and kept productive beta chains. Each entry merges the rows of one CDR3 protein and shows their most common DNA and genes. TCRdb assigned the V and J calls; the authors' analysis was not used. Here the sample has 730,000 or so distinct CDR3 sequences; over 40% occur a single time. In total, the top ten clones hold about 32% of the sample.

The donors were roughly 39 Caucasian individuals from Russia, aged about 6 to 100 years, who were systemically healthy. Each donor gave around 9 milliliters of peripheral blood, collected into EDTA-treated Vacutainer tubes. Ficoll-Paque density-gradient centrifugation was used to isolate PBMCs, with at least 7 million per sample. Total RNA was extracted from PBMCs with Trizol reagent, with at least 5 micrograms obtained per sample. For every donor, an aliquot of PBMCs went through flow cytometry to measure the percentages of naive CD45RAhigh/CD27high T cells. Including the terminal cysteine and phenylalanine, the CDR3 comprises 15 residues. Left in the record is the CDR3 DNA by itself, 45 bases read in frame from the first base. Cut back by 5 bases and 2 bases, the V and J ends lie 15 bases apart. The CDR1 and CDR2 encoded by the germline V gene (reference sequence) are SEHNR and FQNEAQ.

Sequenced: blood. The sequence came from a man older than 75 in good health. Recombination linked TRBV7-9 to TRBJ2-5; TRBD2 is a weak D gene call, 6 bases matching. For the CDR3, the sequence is CASSPDGGGQETQYF. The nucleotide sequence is TGTGCCAGCAGCCCGGACGGTGGGGGGCAAGAGACCCAGTACTTC.